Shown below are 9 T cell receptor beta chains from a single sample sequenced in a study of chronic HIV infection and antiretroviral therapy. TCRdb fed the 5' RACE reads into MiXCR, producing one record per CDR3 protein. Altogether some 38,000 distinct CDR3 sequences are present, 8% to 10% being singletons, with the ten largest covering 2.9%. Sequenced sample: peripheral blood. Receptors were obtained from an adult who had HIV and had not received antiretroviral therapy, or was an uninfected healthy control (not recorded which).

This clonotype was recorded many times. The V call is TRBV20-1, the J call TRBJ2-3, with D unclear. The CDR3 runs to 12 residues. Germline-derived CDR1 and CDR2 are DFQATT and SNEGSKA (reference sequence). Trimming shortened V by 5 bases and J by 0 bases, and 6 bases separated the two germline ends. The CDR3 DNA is TGCAGTGCTCTCAGCAGCACAGATACGCAGTATTTT. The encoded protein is CSALSSTDTQYF.

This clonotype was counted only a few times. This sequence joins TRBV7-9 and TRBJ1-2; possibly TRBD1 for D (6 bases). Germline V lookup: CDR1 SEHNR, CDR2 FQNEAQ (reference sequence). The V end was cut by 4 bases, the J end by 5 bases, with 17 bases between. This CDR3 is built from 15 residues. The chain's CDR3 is CASSSLPARGYGYTF. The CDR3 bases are TGTGCCAGCAGCTCTCTACCCGCTAGGGGGTATGGCTACACCTTC.

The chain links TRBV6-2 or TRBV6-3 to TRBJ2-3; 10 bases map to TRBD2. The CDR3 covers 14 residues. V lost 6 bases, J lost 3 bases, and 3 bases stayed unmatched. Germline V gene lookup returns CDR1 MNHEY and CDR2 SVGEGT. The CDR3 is CASSLAGVTDTQYF. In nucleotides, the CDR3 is TGTGCCAGCAGCCTAGCGGGAGTGACAGATACGCAGTATTTT.

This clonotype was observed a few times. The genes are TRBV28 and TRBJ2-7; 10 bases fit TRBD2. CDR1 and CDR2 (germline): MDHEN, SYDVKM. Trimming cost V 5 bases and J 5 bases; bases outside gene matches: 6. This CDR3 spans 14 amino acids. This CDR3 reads CASSMSGRGNEQYF. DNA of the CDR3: TGTGCCAGCAGTATGAGCGGGAGGGGCAACGAGCAGTACTTC.

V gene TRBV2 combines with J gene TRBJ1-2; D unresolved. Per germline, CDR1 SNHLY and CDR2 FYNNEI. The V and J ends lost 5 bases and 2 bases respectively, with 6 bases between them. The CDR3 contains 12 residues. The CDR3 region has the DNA TGTGCCAGCAGTACTGGAAACTATGGCTACACCTTC. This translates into CASSTGNYGYTF. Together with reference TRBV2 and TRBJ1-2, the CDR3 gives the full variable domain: EPEVTQTPSHQVTQMGQEVILRCVPISNHLYFYWYRQILGQKVEFLVSFYNNEISEKSEIFDDQFSVERPDGSNFTLKIRSTKLEDSAMYFCASSTGNYGYTFGSGTRLTVV.

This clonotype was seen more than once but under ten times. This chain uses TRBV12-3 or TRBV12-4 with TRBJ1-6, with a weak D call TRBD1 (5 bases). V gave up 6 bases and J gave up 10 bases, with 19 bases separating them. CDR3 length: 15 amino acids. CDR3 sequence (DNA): TGTGCCAGCAGCCTAATCTATGGGGGGGACTCACCCCTCCACTTT. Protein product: CASSLIYGGDSPLHF.

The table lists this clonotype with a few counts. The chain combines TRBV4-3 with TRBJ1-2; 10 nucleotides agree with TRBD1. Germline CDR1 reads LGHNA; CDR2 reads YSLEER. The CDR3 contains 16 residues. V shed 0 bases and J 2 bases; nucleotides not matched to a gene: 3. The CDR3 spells CASSQERTGGNYGYTF. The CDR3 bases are TGCGCCAGCAGCCAAGAAAGGACAGGGGGAAACTATGGCTACACCTTC.

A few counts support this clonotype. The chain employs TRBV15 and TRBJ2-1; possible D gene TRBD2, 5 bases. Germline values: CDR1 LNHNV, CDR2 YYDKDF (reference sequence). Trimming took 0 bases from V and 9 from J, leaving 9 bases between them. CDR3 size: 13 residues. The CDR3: CATSRDRDSEQFF. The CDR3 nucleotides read TGTGCCACCAGCAGAGATCGGGATAGTGAGCAGTTCTTC.

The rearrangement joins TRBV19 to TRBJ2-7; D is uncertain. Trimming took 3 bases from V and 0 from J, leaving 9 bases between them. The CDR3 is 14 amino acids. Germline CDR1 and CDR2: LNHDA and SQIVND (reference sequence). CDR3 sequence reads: CASSIIGLSYEQYF. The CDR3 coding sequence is TGTGCCAGTAGTATTATTGGGCTCTCCTACGAGCAGTACTTC.